The 24 T cell receptor beta chains below come from one sample, sequenced in a study of blood T cell repertoires in COVID-19 (dated by TCRdb to about 2020). Libraries were prepared through the immunoSEQ multiplex PCR assay. TCRdb obtained this table from immuneACCESS and retained in-frame rearrangements with V and J assigned. These tables miss some clones; where compared with another copy, unresolved V genes account for less than half of the shortfall, and the remainder is unexplained. The table for this sample lists about 250,000 clones; about 86% of them were counted only once. The ten largest clonotypes hold roughly 3.2% of the sample. The sequenced sample was PBMCs or T cells enriched from blood (not recorded which). These receptors were taken from a man aged 50-60 years who had recovered from COVID-19.

This sequence joins TRBV13 and TRBJ2-1; TRBD2 is a possible D gene (5 bases). Germline CDR1 reads PRHDT; CDR2 reads FYEKMQ (reference sequence). V dropped 7 bases and J dropped 0 bases, with 16 bases sitting between them. The length of the CDR3 is 16 residues. The CDR3 nucleotides read TGTGCCAGCACGGCGGGCCGACTGCCCTCCTACAATGAGCAGTTCTTC. Translation: CASTAGRLPSYNEQFF.

The chain has TRBV5-1 and TRBJ1-4, with 7 bases matching TRBD1. With V trimmed by 1 base and J by 3 bases, 6 bases remained unmatched. This CDR3 comprises 16 residues. Germline V gene lookup returns CDR1 SGHRS and CDR2 YFSETQ. CDR3 residues: CASSLQGGTANEKLFF. The CDR3 nucleotides are TGCGCCAGCAGCTTGCAAGGCGGGACAGCTAATGAAAAACTGTTTTTT.

CDR3 sequence: CASALGDRGFAEAFF. In nucleotides, the CDR3 is TGCGCCAGCGCCCTGGGTGACAGGGGGTTTGCTGAAGCTTTCTTT. The genes are TRBV5-1 and TRBJ1-1; 9 bases fit TRBD1. There are 15 residues in the CDR3. The germline CDR1 and CDR2 sequences are SGHRS and YFSETQ. Trimming took 7 bases from V and 6 from J; bases not matched to a gene: 13.

The rearrangement uses TRBV19 and TRBJ1-1; D is unclear. Germline-derived CDR1 and CDR2 are LNHDA and SQIVND (reference sequence). With 5 bases removed from V and 9 bases from J, the gap between germline ends came to 10 bases. The CDR3 length is 11 residues. In nucleotides, the CDR3 is TGTGCCAGTAGTCGGACTATGAAAGCTTTCTTT. Translated: CASSRTMKAFF. The full variable domain, with the rest looked up from reference TRBV19 and TRBJ1-1, is DGGITQSPKYLFRKEGQNVTLSCEQNLNHDAMYWYRQDPGQGLRLIYYSQIVNDFQKGDIAEGYSVSREKKESFPLTVTSAQKNPTAFYLCASSRTMKAFFGQGTRLTVV.

The sample holds a few counts of this clone. The J gene is TRBJ2-5, the V gene TRBV10-1, with 7 bases aligning to TRBD1. The germline V gene has CDR1 WNHNN and CDR2 SYGVQD (reference sequence). The CDR3 length is 15 residues. The V and J ends lost 6 bases and 5 bases, in that order; junction bases with no gene match: 12. The CDR3 sequence is CASSEGTTGWETQYF. CDR3 coding DNA: TGCGCCAGCAGCGAAGGAACGACAGGGTGGGAGACCCAGTACTTC.

In DNA, the CDR3 is TGTGCCAGCAGCGAGGGGGACAGTGAATACGAGCAGTACTTC. Its protein product is CASSEGDSEYEQYF. The chain employs TRBV21-1 and TRBJ2-7; the table gives TRBD1 as D, unverified against the DNA. TRBV21-1 is noted as a pseudogene. The CDR3 consists of 14 residues.

The V gene is TRBV6-5, the J gene TRBJ2-6, with no clear D. The CDR3 loop spans 15 amino acids. Trimming stripped 6 bases from V and 1 base from J, with 10 bases between. Germline V lookup: CDR1 MNHEY, CDR2 SVGAGI. CDR3 residues: CASSRSWSGANVLTF. CDR3 nucleotides: TGTGCCAGCAGCCGCAGTTGGTCTGGGGCCAACGTCCTGACTTTC.

V gene TRBV3-1 (or the pseudogene TRBV3-2) combines with J gene TRBJ2-1; 7 nucleotides line up with TRBD2. Unmatched junction bases numbered 7, after V lost 8 bases and J lost 3 bases. This CDR3 contains 14 residues. Per germline, CDR1 LGHDT and CDR2 YNNKEL (reference sequence). The CDR3 loop is CASGREGSYNEQFF. CDR3 coding DNA: TGTGCCAGCGGGAGGGAGGGTAGCTACAATGAGCAGTTCTTC.

The chain recombines TRBV4-2 with TRBJ2-1, with 9 nucleotides matching TRBD2. V dropped 1 base and J dropped 1; count of bases not matched to a gene: 5. The germline gives CDR1 LGHNA, CDR2 YNFKEQ. CDR3 length equals 17 residues. CDR3: CASSQVSGSGSYNEQFF. The CDR3 DNA reads as TGTGCCAGCAGCCAAGTTAGCGGGAGTGGTTCCTACAATGAGCAGTTCTTC.

The chain joins TRBV27 to TRBJ1-5; no reliable D call. The CDR3 runs to 17 residues. Looked up from germline, CDR1 is MNHEY and CDR2 is SMNVEV (reference sequence). V was shortened by 7 bases and J by 3 bases, with 22 bases between the two germline ends. CDR3 loop: CASTQSGGVGDNQPQHF. In DNA, the CDR3 is TGTGCCAGCACCCAATCAGGCGGGGTTGGGGACAATCAGCCCCAGCATTTT.

The CDR3 region is CASRRYNEQFF. As DNA, the CDR3 is TGTGCAAGTCGCCGTTACAATGAGCAGTTCTTC. The chain employs TRBV12-2 and TRBJ2-1; the tabulated D call, TRBD2, remains unverified against the DNA. TRBV12-2 is termed a pseudogene. This CDR3 comprises 11 residues.

This clone was counted between two and nine times. This chain uses TRBV4-1 with TRBJ1-2; TRBD1 agrees at 9 bases. Germline values: CDR1 MGHRA, CDR2 YSYEKL. V shed 0 bases, J shed 8 bases, and the junction held 7 bases outside the gene matches. The CDR3 is made up of 15 amino acids. The CDR3 nucleotides read TGCGCCAGCAGCCAAGATAGGGACAGGGAGCGGGGCTACACCTTC. Residues: CASSQDRDRERGYTF.

This clone turned up a few times. Other nucleotide sequences in the sample specify the same CDR3. This chain joins TRBV24-1 and TRBJ1-2; D not certain. V shed 3 bases and J shed 4 bases, with 5 bases lying between them. This CDR3 is built from 12 residues. Germline CDR1 reads KGHDR; CDR2 reads SFDVKD. For the CDR3, the DNA is TGTGCCACCAGTGATGGCGGCTATGGCTACACCTTC. Encoded protein: CATSDGGYGYTF.

The chain couples TRBV28 to TRBJ1-4; a possible D gene is TRBD1 (5 bases). This CDR3 has 16 amino acids. CDR1 is MDHEN and CDR2 is SYDVKM in the germline V gene. V lost 3 bases, J lost 3 bases, and 14 bases lay in between. The CDR3 bases are TGTGCCAGCAGTTTGGCGGGGACGTCGGCTAATGAAAAACTGTTTTTT. Its translation: CASSLAGTSANEKLFF.

V gene TRBV6-5 combines with J gene TRBJ2-7, with 8 bases lining up with TRBD2. The CDR3 has 15 residues. The germline CDR1 and CDR2 sequences are MNHEY and SVGAGI. V gave up 3 bases and J gave up 7 bases; unmatched junction bases: 11. DNA of the CDR3: TGTGCCAGCAGTTATCGTACGGGAGGGCGGGCGGAGCAGTACTTC. It is translated as CASSYRTGGRAEQYF.

The chain joins TRBV6-1 to TRBJ1-3, with D possibly matching TRBD1 (5 bases). This CDR3 is built from 15 residues. Between the trimmed V and J ends, which lost 2 bases and 4 bases, there was a span of 12 bases. Germline-derived CDR1 and CDR2 are MNHNS and SASEGT. Here the CDR3 reads CASSESFRVGNTIYF. The DNA for the CDR3 is TGTGCCAGCAGTGAATCCTTCAGGGTCGGAAACACCATATATTTT.

CDR3: CASSLRGQALDYTF. The CDR3 nucleotides are TGTGCCAGCAGCTTGAGGGGTCAGGCCCTAGACTACACCTTC. This chain links TRBV5-6 with TRBJ1-2, with D possibly TRBD1 on 5 matching bases. This CDR3 region has 14 residues. Trimming removed 1 base from V and 10 bases from J, with 17 bases in between. Germline V gives CDR1 SGHDT, CDR2 YYEEEE.

The chain has TRBV5-3 and TRBJ1-2; the match to TRBD1 covers 8 bases. TRBV5-3 is marked as an open reading frame, function uncertain. This CDR3 spans 15 amino acids. After removal of 4 bases from V and 4 bases from J, the junction contained 9 bases not matched to a gene. The CDR3 DNA reads as TGTGCCAGAAGCCCCCGGACAGGGTCGGTCTATGGCTACACCTTC. Amino acid sequence: CARSPRTGSVYGYTF.

The CDR3 bases are TGTGCCAGTAGAGGCGGGAGGGCAAACGCCGGGGAGCTGTTTTTT. Translated, it gives CASRGGRANAGELFF. The V and J genes are TRBV19 and TRBJ2-2; 9 bases are a match to TRBD2. This CDR3 region has 15 residues. Looked up from germline, CDR1 is LNHDA and CDR2 is SQIVND (reference sequence). Trimming removed 6 bases from V and 6 bases from J; junction bases left unmatched: 8.

This clone was observed once. The chain combines TRBV7-3 with TRBJ1-2, with D maybe TRBD1 (5 bases). The V end lost 0 bases, the J end lost 14 bases, and 13 bases lay between the germline ends. CDR3 length: 12 amino acids. Germline CDR1 and CDR2: SGHTA and FQGTGA. Here the CDR3 DNA reads TGTGCCAGCAGCTTAACGGGGGGGTATCCTACCTTC. It is translated as CASSLTGGYPTF.

This chain uses TRBV6-2 or TRBV6-3 with TRBJ2-7; D unclear. The V and J ends lost 5 bases and 6 bases respectively, with 11 bases between them. The germline gives CDR1 MNHEY, CDR2 SVGEGT. CDR3 length equals 12 residues. CDR3 in amino acids: CASSHRASEQYF. CDR3 coding DNA: TGTGCCAGCAGTCACAGAGCCTCCGAGCAGTACTTC.

V gene TRBV19 combines with J gene TRBJ1-2, with TRBD1 as a possible D gene (5 bases). The length of the CDR3 is 14 residues. Germline lookup yields CDR1 LNHDA and CDR2 SQIVND (reference sequence). V lost 3 bases, J lost 6 bases, and 14 bases lay in between. Here the CDR3 reads CASSIPGVQNGYTF. Here the CDR3 DNA reads TGTGCCAGTAGTATTCCGGGGGTTCAGAATGGCTACACCTTC.

This clone has just one count. This chain joins TRBV10-3 and TRBJ1-3; D gene ambiguous. This CDR3 region has 17 residues. Trimming removed 0 bases from V and 0 bases from J, with 12 bases in between. The germline V gene has CDR1 ENHRY and CDR2 SYGVKD. CDR3 region: CAISESAPGSSGNTIYF. As DNA, the CDR3 is TGTGCCATCAGTGAGTCGGCACCGGGGAGCTCTGGAAACACCATATATTTT.

In its sample, this clone was seen once. This sequence joins TRBV18 and TRBJ1-4; no clear D gene. CDR1 and CDR2 from the germline V gene are KGHSH and LQKENI. With 5 bases removed from V and 7 bases from J, the gap between germline ends came to 17 bases. The CDR3 covers 15 residues. The DNA of the CDR3 is TGTGCCAGCTCATCTAATTCGGGAGGAGGTGAAAAACTGTTTTTT. Amino acid sequence: CASSSNSGGGEKLFF. The full variable domain, in which reference TRBV18 and TRBJ1-4 provide the parts outside the CDR3, is NAGVMQNPRHLVRRRGQEARLRCSPMKGHSHVYWYRQLPEEGLKFMVYLQKENIIDESGMPKERFSAEFPKEGPSILRIQQVVRGDSAAYFCASSSNSGGGEKLFFGSGTQLSVL.